This is a list of T cell receptor beta chains from one sample in a study of blood T cell repertoires in COVID-19. Some clones are missing from TCRdb's copy, which holds only in-frame ones; the method was immunoSEQ multiplex PCR. The data contain under 250,000 clones, 82% of them singletons. The sample was peripheral blood. The receptor set was obtained from a woman between 65 and 79 years old with COVID-19, enrolled during active disease. The CDR3 runs from the conserved cysteine through the conserved F or W. D genes are given only for firm matches.

D: -; V: TRBV4-3; J: TRBJ1-5; CDR3: CARGHALGFQPQHF; DNA: TGCGCCAGGGGACATGCCCTCGGTTTTCAGCCCCAGCATTTT
D: -; V: TRBV18; J: TRBJ1-1; CDR3: CASSLPPGNTEAFF; DNA: TGTGCCAGCTCACTTCCGCCGGGGAACACTGAAGCTTTCTTT
D: -; V: TRBV18; J: TRBJ1-4; CDR3: CASSLRANEKLFF; DNA: TGTGCCAGCTCATTGCGAGCCAATGAAAAACTGTTTTTT
D: -; V: TRBV7-3; J: TRBJ1-2; CDR3: CASSLSTDLYGYTF; DNA: TGTGCCAGCAGCTTAAGTACAGACCTCTATGGCTACACCTTC
D: TRBD1; V: TRBV30; J: TRBJ1-2; CDR3: CAWSAGQGYGYTF; DNA: TGTGCCTGGAGTGCAGGACAGGGCTATGGCTACACCTTC
D: -; V: TRBV10-2; J: TRBJ2-1; CDR3: CASRTGTDYNEQFF; DNA: TGCGCCAGCAGGACCGGGACTGACTACAATGAGCAGTTCTTC
D: TRBD1; V: TRBV6-5; J: TRBJ1-6; CDR3: CASSDLDRGNSPLHF; DNA: TGTGCCAGCAGCGATTTGGACAGGGGAAATTCACCCCTCCACTTT
D: TRBD1; V: TRBV5-4; J: TRBJ1-5; CDR3: CASSLGGPGQGQPQHF; DNA: TGTGCCAGCAGCTTGGGGGGGCCGGGACAGGGTCAGCCCCAGCATTTT
D: TRBD1; V: TRBV30; J: TRBJ1-2; CDR3: CAWSVSWTGGDGYTF; DNA: TGTGCCTGGAGTGTATCCTGGACAGGTGGAGACGGCTACACCTTC
D: -; V: TRBV7-9; J: TRBJ2-2; CDR3: CALEGGAYTGELFF; DNA: TGTGCCCTAGAAGGAGGAGCCTACACCGGGGAGCTGTTTTTT
D: TRBD1; V: TRBV19; J: TRBJ2-4; CDR3: CASSSRDRNLAKNIQYF; DNA: TGTGCCAGTAGTTCCCGGGACAGGAATCTAGCCAAAAACATTCAGTACTTC
D: TRBD1; V: TRBV7-2; J: TRBJ2-7; CDR3: CASSLTGTVPYEQYF; DNA: TGTGCCAGCAGCTTAACCGGGACAGTCCCCTACGAGCAGTACTTC
D: -; V: TRBV24-1; J: TRBJ2-3; CDR3: CATSETALTSTDTQYF; DNA: TGTGCCACCAGTGAAACTGCCCTTACCAGCACAGATACGCAGTATTTT
D: -; V: TRBV14; J: TRBJ1-2; CDR3: CASSPGQSYGYTF; DNA: TGTGCCAGCAGCCCCGGACAGAGCTATGGCTACACCTTC
D: TRBD1; V: TRBV6-6; J: TRBJ1-3; CDR3: CASSYSTTGAGNTIYF; DNA: TGTGCCAGCAGTTACTCGACGACAGGGGCTGGAAACACCATATATTTT
D: -; V: TRBV28; J: TRBJ2-4; CDR3: CASSLVRTDQYF; DNA: TGTGCCAGCAGTTTAGTACGGACAGATCAGTACTTC
D: -; V: TRBV6-5; J: TRBJ1-1; CDR3: CASSYSRGDTEAFF; DNA: TGTGCCAGCAGTTACTCAAGGGGCGACACTGAAGCTTTCTTT
D: -; V: TRBV4-1; J: TRBJ1-2; CDR3: CASSQVQGQANYGYTF; DNA: TGCGCCAGCAGCCAAGTCCAGGGCCAGGCTAACTATGGCTACACCTTC
D: -; V: TRBV5-4; J: TRBJ2-2; CDR3: CASSLGSWGVTNTGELFF; DNA: TGTGCCAGCAGCTTGGGTAGTTGGGGAGTGACGAACACCGGGGAGCTGTTTTTT
D: TRBD1; V: TRBV9; J: TRBJ1-1; CDR3: CASSATGAVVTEAFF; DNA: TGTGCCAGCAGCGCAACAGGGGCGGTGGTCACTGAAGCTTTCTTT
D: TRBD1; V: TRBV24-1; J: TRBJ2-1; CDR3: CATSARGQGIGEQFF; DNA: TGTGCCACCAGTGCTAGGGGACAGGGGATAGGGGAGCAGTTCTTC
D: -; V: TRBV2; J: TRBJ1-2; CDR3: CASSDRINYGYTF; DNA: TGTGCCAGCTCCGACAGAATCAACTATGGCTACACCTTC
D: TRBD1; V: TRBV19; J: TRBJ1-1; CDR3: CASSLEGTGRTEAFF; DNA: TGTGCCAGTAGCCTTGAAGGGACAGGGAGGACTGAAGCTTTCTTT
D: -; V: TRBV19; J: TRBJ2-1; CDR3: CASSLRTGTYNEQFF; DNA: TGTGCCAGTAGTCTTCGGACTGGGACTTACAATGAGCAGTTCTTC
D: TRBD1; V: TRBV5-5; J: TRBJ1-1; CDR3: CASSPAGQGNFF; DNA: TGTGCCAGCAGCCCAGCGGGACAGGGTAATTTCTTT
D: TRBD1; V: TRBV6-6; J: TRBJ2-7; CDR3: CASSFQTGPYEQYF; DNA: TGTGCCAGCAGTTTCCAGACAGGGCCCTACGAGCAGTACTTC